The 23 T cell receptor beta chains given below trace back to one sample, sequenced in a study of identical twins listed by TCRdb under 2016. To prepare the library, 5' RACE was applied. Sequencing took place on an Illumina HiSeq 2000. TCRdb reprocessing: public reads trimmed at Q25 with fastp, clones called with MiXCR, in-frame beta chains kept. All rows with the same CDR3 protein become a single entry with the most common DNA and genes. Within this sample are about 890,000 distinct CDR3 sequences, with more than 9% of them counted one time only. 1.5% to 2% of the sample is taken by the ten largest. A further study also used this sample, focusing on yellow fever vaccine responses in identical twins.

Sample: PBMCs. Receptors were obtained from a woman under 30 in good health.

This clonotype has more than one count but fewer than ten. This sequence joins TRBV20-1 and TRBJ2-5; D call uncertain. The CDR3 totals 13 residues. The V end was cut by 3 bases, the J end by 0 bases, with 8 bases between. CDR1 and CDR2 from the germline V gene are DFQATT and SNEGSKA (reference sequence). CDR3 protein: CSARDRYQETQYF. In nucleotides, the CDR3 is TGCAGTGCTAGGGATCGGTACCAAGAGACCCAGTACTTC.

This clonotype appeared many times. J is TRBJ1-1 and V is TRBV5-1; D remains unclear. Germline CDR1 is SGHRS and CDR2 is YFSETQ. The V end lost 1 base, the J end lost 3 bases, and 7 bases lay between the germline ends. The CDR3 has 13 residues. The CDR3 bases are TGCGCCAGCAGCTTGAACCGGGACACTGAAGCTTTCTTT. Protein: CASSLNRDTEAFF. The full variable domain, rest sourced from reference TRBV5-1 and TRBJ1-1, is KAGVTQTPRYLIKTRGQQVTLSCSPISGHRSVSWYQQTPGQGLQFLFEYFSETQRNKGNFPGRFSGRQFSNSRSEMNVSTLELGDSALYLCASSLNRDTEAFFGQGTRLTVV.

This clonotype showed up many times. The chain employs TRBV4-1 and TRBJ2-1; TRBD2 is a possible D gene (6 bases). The CDR3 loop spans 14 amino acids. Trimming stripped 2 bases from V and 6 bases from J, with 11 bases between. Germline lookup yields CDR1 MGHRA and CDR2 YSYEKL. CDR3 protein: CASSQPTRGNEQFF. CDR3 nucleotides: TGCGCCAGCAGCCAACCGACTAGAGGCAATGAGCAGTTCTTC.

The table lists this clonotype with a few counts. The CDR3 sequence: CASSETAAGGTEAFF. The CDR3 nucleotides read TGTGCCAGCAGTGAAACGGCAGCCGGCGGGACTGAAGCTTTCTTT. The genes are TRBV6-1 and TRBJ1-1, with D hard to call. In germline, CDR1 is MNHNS, CDR2 SASEGT. The V gene lost 2 bases and the J gene lost 5 bases, with 15 bases spanning the gap. The CDR3 sequence is 15 residues long.

The V gene is TRBV14, the J gene TRBJ2-3; 10 bases line up with TRBD2. This CDR3 spans 14 amino acids. Germline CDR1 is SGHDN and CDR2 is FVKESK. Trimming took 6 bases from V and 3 from J; bases not matched to a gene: 3. In DNA form, the CDR3 reads TGTGCCAGCAGGCTAGCGGGAGCGACAGATACGCAGTATTTT. Protein product: CASRLAGATDTQYF.

This clonotype showed up just a few times. The CDR3 protein is CASSDSGLAVTYNEQFF. The CDR3 nucleotides are TGCGCCAGCAGTGACTCTGGACTAGCGGTCACCTACAATGAGCAGTTCTTC. This chain links TRBV10-1 with TRBJ2-1, with 10 bases lining up with TRBD2. V was clipped by 3 bases and J by 2 bases; unmatched bases: 7. Germline lookup yields CDR1 WNHNN and CDR2 SYGVQD (reference sequence). The CDR3 runs 17 residues.

This sequence joins TRBV18 and TRBJ2-1; 13 bases are a match to TRBD2. This CDR3 contains 17 residues. Losses at the gene ends were 4 bases for V and 1 base for J; bases not matched to a gene: 4. The germline CDR1 and CDR2 sequences are KGHSH and LQKENI. DNA for the CDR3: TGTGCCAGCTCACTAGCGACTAGCGGGGGGTCCTACAATGAGCAGTTCTTC. Its translation: CASSLATSGGSYNEQFF.

V is TRBV20-1 and J is TRBJ2-1; D perhaps matches TRBD2 (5 bases). In germline, CDR1 is DFQATT, CDR2 SNEGSKA (reference sequence). V lost 6 bases and J lost 4, with 25 bases in between. There are 17 residues in the CDR3. CDR3 protein: CSAQRVLGSRGYNEQFF. The DNA for the CDR3 is TGCAGTGCCCAAAGGGTGCTGGGGTCACGGGGATACAATGAGCAGTTCTTC.

The chain uses TRBV12-3 or TRBV12-4 and TRBJ2-1; possible D gene TRBD2, 5 bases. This CDR3 contains 12 residues. Trimming left V 3 bases short and J 12 bases short, with 12 bases between. This CDR3 is CASSFSTRWQFF. The CDR3 region has the DNA TGTGCCAGCAGTTTCAGTACTAGATGGCAGTTCTTC.

Many counts were recorded for this clonotype. The rearrangement links TRBV12-3 or TRBV12-4 to TRBJ1-2; D is possibly TRBD1 (6 bases). This CDR3 has 15 amino acids. The V gene lost 7 bases and the J gene lost 4 bases, with 19 bases spanning the gap. The chain's CDR3 is CASTPGGRGPYGYTF. As DNA, the CDR3 is TGTGCCAGCACCCCCGGGGGCAGGGGCCCCTATGGCTACACCTTC.

A few counts support this clonotype. The V call is TRBV20-1, the J call TRBJ1-4; possible D gene TRBD1, 6 bases. The germline V gene encodes CDR1 DFQATT and CDR2 SNEGSKA (reference sequence). V lost 0 bases, J lost 8 bases, and 13 bases lay in between. The CDR3 has 14 residues. CDR3 DNA: TGCAGTGCTAGAGATCCAGGGGTAGGGGAAAAACTGTTTTTT. This gives the protein CSARDPGVGEKLFF.

There are many counts of this clonotype. The chain couples TRBV12-3 or TRBV12-4 to TRBJ2-3; TRBD2 is a possible D gene (5 bases). The ends were cut back, 3 bases at V and 2 bases at J, with 12 bases in the middle. There are 15 residues in the CDR3. CDR3 protein: CASSFGGLPTDTQYF. In DNA, the CDR3 is TGTGCCAGCAGTTTCGGTGGACTTCCCACAGATACGCAGTATTTT.

This clonotype was seen ten or more times. The V and J genes are TRBV10-2 and TRBJ2-1, with 9 bases lining up with TRBD1. The CDR3 loop spans 14 amino acids. J lost 4 bases, V lost 7 bases, and 5 bases had no gene match. In germline, CDR1 is WSHSY, CDR2 SAAADI. The CDR3 protein is CASNRGQGYNEQFF. The CDR3 DNA follows: TGCGCCAGCAACCGCGGACAGGGGTACAATGAGCAGTTCTTC.

This clonotype appeared many times. The genes are TRBV4-2 and TRBJ2-1; 8 nucleotides line up with TRBD2. J gave up 3 bases and V 2 bases, and 6 bases lay outside the gene matches. From germline, CDR1 is LGHNA and CDR2 YNFKEQ. The CDR3 runs to 16 residues. The CDR3 region is CASSQQAGDGYNEQFF. In DNA, the CDR3 is TGTGCCAGCAGCCAACAAGCGGGAGACGGCTACAATGAGCAGTTCTTC.

This clonotype was picked up a small number of times. One junction end disagrees with the germline gene, perhaps due to a read error. The rearrangement joins TRBV20-1 to TRBJ2-2; TRBD1 matches at 7 bases. The CDR3 sequence is 15 residues long. Germline CDR1 and CDR2: DFQATT and SNEGSKA (reference sequence). The CDR3, as DNA: TGCAGTGCTAGACCGTCGACAGGGAACGCCGGGGAGCTGTTTTTT. As protein: CSARPSTGNAGELFF.

This clonotype was seen ten or more times. The DNA for the CDR3 is TGTGCCAGCTCATGGACAGGATCCACAGATACGCAGTATTTT. This gives the protein CASSWTGSTDTQYF. This chain joins TRBV18 and TRBJ2-3; 7 bases map to TRBD1. The CDR3 has 14 residues. The J segment lost 2 bases and the V segment lost 5 bases, leaving 4 bases of the junction unmatched. Germline CDR1 and CDR2: KGHSH and LQKENI.

This clonotype was counted between two and nine times. The chain has TRBV20-1 and TRBJ2-3; 14 bases are shared with TRBD2. Per the germline V gene, CDR1 is DFQATT and CDR2 is SNEGSKA (reference sequence). V lost 2 bases and J lost 7; bases outside the gene matches: 5. CDR3 length equals 15 residues. DNA of the CDR3: TGCAGTGCTAGAAGGACTAGCGGGGGGCCGAATACGCAGTATTTT. Translated: CSARRTSGGPNTQYF.

The chain is built from TRBV7-9 and TRBJ2-2; D might be TRBD2 (6 bases). Germline CDR1 SEHNR, CDR2 FQNEAQ (reference sequence). The CDR3 is 16 amino acids. Deletions cut 2 bases from V and 2 bases from J, with 12 bases between. In nucleotides, the CDR3 is TGTGCCAGCAGCTTATCGCGGGGCGTTAACACCGGGGAGCTGTTTTTT. It codes for CASSLSRGVNTGELFF.

This clonotype was detected only a few times. The chain couples TRBV5-1 to TRBJ2-4; possibly TRBD1 or TRBD2 for D (5 bases each). V lost 4 bases to trimming and J lost 4 bases, with 15 bases between them. CDR1 and CDR2 (germline): SGHRS, YFSETQ. The CDR3 length is 15 residues. The CDR3 region is CASSPSGAEKNIQYF. DNA for the CDR3: TGCGCCAGCAGCCCCTCCGGGGCGGAGAAAAACATTCAGTACTTC.

This clonotype was counted many times. The gene calls are TRBV6-5 and TRBJ1-1; D perhaps matches TRBD1 (5 bases). With 0 bases removed from V and 0 bases from J, the gap between germline ends came to 8 bases. CDR3 length equals 15 residues. In germline, CDR1 is MNHEY, CDR2 SVGAGI. CDR3 region: CASSYSQGVNTEAFF. In nucleotides, the CDR3 is TGTGCCAGCAGTTACTCCCAAGGGGTGAACACTGAAGCTTTCTTT.

This clonotype was found many times. The rearrangement joins TRBV15 to TRBJ2-2; 7 bases agree with TRBD1. The CDR3 spans 14 residues. Trimming at V came to 2 bases and at J to 6 bases, leaving 3 bases not matched to a gene. The germline gives CDR1 LNHNV, CDR2 YYDKDF (reference sequence). The CDR3 sequence: CATSRPTGSGELFF. The DNA of the CDR3 is TGTGCCACCAGCAGACCGACAGGGTCCGGGGAGCTGTTTTTT.

There are many counts of this clonotype. This chain links TRBV6-2 or TRBV6-3 with TRBJ1-2; no clear D. This CDR3 contains 10 residues. The V and J ends lost 6 bases and 5 bases respectively, with 4 bases between them. Per the germline V gene, CDR1 is MNHEY and CDR2 is SVGEGT. The CDR3 loop reads CASRGYGYTF. The CDR3 DNA reads as TGTGCCAGCAGGGGATATGGCTACACCTTC.

The sample holds a few counts of this clonotype. The chain uses TRBV11-2 and TRBJ1-6, with a tentative D call TRBD1 (5 bases). CDR3 length: 17 residues. CDR1 is SGHAT, CDR2 FQNNGV, per germline. With 4 bases removed from V and 9 bases from J, the gap between germline ends came to 22 bases. The CDR3 region is CASSSQPGGRGGSPLHF. The CDR3 DNA sequence: TGTGCCAGCAGCTCCCAGCCGGGAGGCCGCGGGGGTTCACCCCTCCACTTT.